This T cell receptor (beta chain) derives from a study of blood T cell repertoires in COVID-19. Study-wide background: From the United States, Italy and Spain came samples of acute and convalescent COVID-19. From T cells, B-cell-depleted T cells, or PBMCs came the material, which was cDNA or gDNA.

Original data processing: Using reference gene primer amplification, nucleated cell counts were estimated. Clones were read by immunoSEQ multiplex PCR, and TCRdb kept only the in-frame ones, dropping some. D and trimming were read from the DNA, whereas the V and J calls and clone size are those reported in that table. The table has about 72,000 clones, about four fifths seen once. Per the germline V gene, CDR1 is MNHEY and CDR2 is SMNVEV (reference sequence). The ends were cut back, 3 bases at V and 7 bases at J, with 12 bases in the middle. The CDR3 is made up of 13 amino acids. Sequenced material: peripheral blood. The source is a human donor in a cohort sampled during active COVID-19. The chain links TRBV27 to TRBJ1-2; tentative D call: TRBD1 (5 bases). The CDR3 bases are TGTGCCAGCAGTTTCGCAGGGTTAGTTGGCTACACCTTC. Translating it yields CASSFAGLVGYTF.